One sample yielded the 30 T cell receptor beta chains listed below, sequenced in a study of technical replicates of blood from four donors. Generated by immunoSEQ multiplex PCR, the TCRdb table keeps only in-frame clones and is missing some. The sample shows approximately 70,000 clones, 95% to 96% of them seen only once. The material sequenced was T cells isolated from PBMCs. The receptors come from a human donor in good health.

This clone was seen once. This chain links TRBV5-8 with TRBJ2-7, with D unclear. CDR3 length: 11 amino acids. CDR1 is SGHTS, CDR2 YDEGEE, per germline. The V gene lost 3 bases and the J gene lost 6 bases, with 7 bases spanning the gap. The CDR3 sequence: CASSSSGEQYF. In DNA, the CDR3 is TGTGCCAGCAGCTCGAGTGGCGAGCAGTACTTC. Full variable domain (remainder filled in from reference TRBV5-8 and TRBJ2-7): EAGVTQSPTHLIKTRGQQATLRCSPISGHTSVYWYQQALGLGLQFLLWYDEGEERNRGNFPPRFSGRQFPNYSSELNVNALELEDSALYLCASSSSGEQYFGPGTRLTVT.

This sequence joins TRBV28 and TRBJ1-5; TRBD1 aligns across 8 bases. The CDR3 spans 17 residues. With V trimmed by 4 bases and J by 1 base, 9 bases remained unmatched. Germline lookup yields CDR1 MDHEN and CDR2 SYDVKM. The CDR3 nucleotides read TGTGCCAGCAGTTCCCCCACGGACAGGGAAAGCAATCAGCCCCAGCATTTT. Amino acid sequence: CASSSPTDRESNQPQHF. Looking up the rest from reference TRBV28 and TRBJ1-5 gives the full variable domain: DVKVTQSSRYLVKRTGEKVFLECVQDMDHENMFWYRQDPGLGLRLIYFSYDVKMKEKGDIPEGYSVSREKKERFSLILESASTNQTSMYLCASSSPTDRESNQPQHFGDGTRLSIL.

V is TRBV15 and J is TRBJ1-5, with D hard to call. The V gene lost 5 bases and the J gene lost 3 bases, with 11 bases spanning the gap. The CDR3 contains 14 residues. The germline gives CDR1 LNHNV, CDR2 YYDKDF (reference sequence). The CDR3: CATSFSRDNQPQHF. CDR3 nucleotides: TGTGCCACCAGCTTTTCGCGGGACAATCAGCCCCAGCATTTT.

The CDR3 loop is CASSSQTAGETQYF. The DNA of the CDR3 is TGTGCCAGCAGCTCCCAAACAGCGGGAGAGACCCAGTACTTC. The rearrangement joins TRBV5-6 to TRBJ2-5, with D maybe TRBD2 (6 bases). Trimming stripped 3 bases from V and 4 bases from J, with 13 bases between. The CDR3 sequence is 14 residues long. Germline CDR1 SGHDT, CDR2 YYEEEE.

This chain uses TRBV2 with TRBJ1-1, with D possibly matching TRBD1 (5 bases). Germline V CDR1 and CDR2: SNHLY, FYNNEI. V lost 4 bases and J 0 bases, leaving 9 bases between the germline ends. The CDR3 loop spans 14 amino acids. CDR3 DNA: TGTGCCAGCAGTGCCGCAGGGATGAACACTGAAGCTTTCTTT. Translation: CASSAAGMNTEAFF.

CDR3 protein: CASSQGQGRLEAFF. For the CDR3, the DNA is TGCGCCAGCAGCCAAGGACAGGGCAGGCTGGAAGCTTTCTTT. The genes are TRBV4-1 and TRBJ1-1; 7 nucleotides agree with TRBD1. After removal of 1 base from V and 8 bases from J, the junction contained 7 bases not matched to a gene. This CDR3 spans 14 amino acids. The germline gives CDR1 MGHRA, CDR2 YSYEKL.

The rearrangement uses TRBV4-1 and TRBJ2-2, with TRBD1 identical over 11 bases. The germline V gene has CDR1 MGHRA and CDR2 YSYEKL. V lost 4 bases, J lost 1 base, and 11 bases stayed unmatched. This CDR3 spans 19 amino acids. The DNA of the CDR3 is TGCGCCAGCAGCCGAATTGGACAGGGGGCCATCAAGAACACCGGGGAGCTGTTTTTT. Its protein product is CASSRIGQGAIKNTGELFF.

This clone was counted once. The gene calls are TRBV4-1 and TRBJ2-7; D may be TRBD1 (6 bases). Germline assignment: CDR1 MGHRA and CDR2 YSYEKL. Trimming took off 1 base at V and 6 bases at J, with 19 bases between the two ends. CDR3 length: 16 amino acids. Here the CDR3 DNA reads TGCGCCAGCAGCCAAGCGGAAGGAGACAGGCTTGGCGAGCAGTACTTC. It yields the protein CASSQAEGDRLGEQYF.

This chain connects TRBV13 to TRBJ2-5; weak D call: TRBD1 (6 bases). Trimming took off 5 bases at V and 0 bases at J, with 19 bases between the two ends. Germline CDR1 is PRHDT and CDR2 is FYEKMQ (reference sequence). The CDR3 covers 17 residues. The CDR3 region is CASSLRRGHEYQETQYF. The CDR3 nucleotides are TGTGCCAGCAGCCTCCGCAGGGGCCATGAATACCAAGAGACCCAGTACTTC. Filled out from reference TRBV13 and TRBJ2-5, the complete variable domain reads AAGVIQSPRHLIKEKRETATLKCYPIPRHDTVYWYQQGPGQDPQFLISFYEKMQSDKGSIPDRFSAQQFSDYHSELNMSSLELGDSALYFCASSLRRGHEYQETQYFGPGTRLLVL.

The gene calls are TRBV2 and TRBJ1-5; the D is unclear. In germline, CDR1 is SNHLY, CDR2 FYNNEI. Deletions cut 6 bases from V and 0 bases from J, with 9 bases between. The CDR3 totals 14 residues. The CDR3 protein is CASRREYSNQPQHF. The CDR3 region has the DNA TGTGCCAGCAGGCGGGAATATAGCAATCAGCCCCAGCATTTT. Together with reference TRBV2 and TRBJ1-5, the CDR3 gives the full variable domain: EPEVTQTPSHQVTQMGQEVILRCVPISNHLYFYWYRQILGQKVEFLVSFYNNEISEKSEIFDDQFSVERPDGSNFTLKIRSTKLEDSAMYFCASRREYSNQPQHFGDGTRLSIL.

The chain links TRBV27 to TRBJ2-1; the D is unclear. In germline, CDR1 is MNHEY, CDR2 SMNVEV (reference sequence). The CDR3 is 16 amino acids. V lost 0 bases to trimming and J lost 1 base, with 10 bases between them. This chain's CDR3 is CASSLSGDGSYNEQFF. CDR3 nucleotide sequence: TGTGCCAGCAGTTTATCGGGCGATGGGTCCTACAATGAGCAGTTCTTC.

The rearrangement links TRBV15 to TRBJ2-1; 7 bases fit TRBD2. The CDR3 is made up of 15 amino acids. Germline V gene lookup returns CDR1 LNHNV and CDR2 YYDKDF (reference sequence). V was pared by 8 bases and J by 8 bases, with 15 bases of the junction left unmatched. The CDR3 spells CATGEGVAGAYEQFF. The CDR3 bases are TGTGCCACCGGTGAAGGGGTGGCGGGAGCATATGAGCAGTTCTTC.

The chain has TRBV15 and TRBJ2-7; 9 bases are a match to TRBD1. V shed 1 base, J shed 4 bases, and the junction held 5 bases outside the gene matches. The V gene's germline CDR1 is LNHNV and CDR2 YYDKDF (reference sequence). This CDR3 region has 15 residues. The CDR3 here is CATSRVGGTGYEQYF. The CDR3 nucleotides read TGTGCCACCAGCAGAGTGGGGGGGACAGGGTACGAGCAGTACTTC. Complete variable domain (other parts from reference TRBV15 and TRBJ2-7): DAMVIQNPRYQVTQFGKPVTLSCSQTLNHNVMYWYQQKSSQAPKLLFHYYDKDFNNEADTPDNFQSRRPNTSFCFLDIRSPGLGDTAMYLCATSRVGGTGYEQYFGPGTRLTVT.

V gene TRBV7-2 combines with J gene TRBJ1-5; 9 bases are a match to TRBD1. Germline V CDR1 and CDR2: SGHTA, FQGNSA. J lost 5 bases, V lost 2 bases, and 1 base had no gene match. There are 14 residues in the CDR3. Here the CDR3 reads CASSLRQGDQPQHF. CDR3 DNA: TGTGCCAGCAGCTTAAGACAGGGGGATCAGCCCCAGCATTTT.

The chain carries TRBV6-5 and TRBJ2-5, with TRBD2 identical over 9 bases. CDR3 size: 14 residues. With V trimmed by 7 bases and J by 4 bases, 7 bases remained unmatched. Germline CDR1 and CDR2: MNHEY and SVGAGI. The CDR3 DNA reads as TGTGCCAGCAAATTAGCGGGAGCAAGAGAGACCCAGTACTTC. This codes for CASKLAGARETQYF.

J is TRBJ1-5 and V is TRBV5-1, with D unresolved. V lost 4 bases and J lost 5, with 10 bases in between. The germline gives CDR1 SGHRS, CDR2 YFSETQ. The CDR3 spans 13 residues. The CDR3 coding sequence is TGCGCCAGCAGCCAGGATCAGGATCAGCCCCAGCATTTT. Its protein is CASSQDQDQPQHF.

CDR3 residues: CASRNRAVHEKLFF. The CDR3 bases are TGTGCCAGCCGAAACAGGGCGGTGCATGAAAAACTGTTTTTT. The chain employs TRBV7-9 and TRBJ1-4, with D tentatively TRBD1 (6 bases). Trimming left V 8 bases short and J 6 bases short, with 16 bases between. The CDR3 is 14 residues long. From germline, CDR1 is SEHNR and CDR2 FQNEAQ (reference sequence).

This chain joins TRBV11-3 and TRBJ2-2, with a possible D match to TRBD2 (6 bases). Germline CDR1 SGHNT, CDR2 YENEEA. This CDR3 has 17 residues. Trimming stripped 0 bases from V and 2 bases from J, with 13 bases between. CDR3 region: CASSLDAWGENTGELFF. The CDR3 DNA reads TGTGCCAGCAGCTTAGATGCGTGGGGGGAAAACACCGGGGAGCTGTTTTTT.

The chain joins TRBV23-1 to TRBJ2-5; 8 positions match TRBD1. TRBV23-1 falls under the ORF class, with uncertain function. The CDR3 is 17 amino acids. Unmatched junction bases numbered 14, after V lost 3 bases and J lost 5 bases. As DNA, the CDR3 is TGCGCCAGCAGTCAGCACACAGGGGGAAGGTTTCGGGAGACCCAGTACTTC. Its translation is CASSQHTGGRFRETQYF.

J is TRBJ2-7 and V is TRBV4-1; weak D call: TRBD2 (8 bases). The V gene's germline CDR1 is MGHRA and CDR2 YSYEKL. The CDR3 extends over 20 amino acids. V was pared by 5 bases and J by 5 bases, with 34 bases between. CDR3 DNA: TGCGCCAGCAGCTTCAGGACGACAGGGCCTTTATTATCGGGAGGGGACGAGCAGTACTTC. It encodes CASSFRTTGPLLSGGDEQYF.

J is TRBJ2-3 and V is TRBV7-6; possibly TRBD2 for D (5 bases). Germline V gene sequence: CDR1 SGHVS, CDR2 FNYEAQ. The V end lost 2 bases, the J end lost 3 bases, and 12 bases lay between the germline ends. The CDR3 is 15 amino acids. The CDR3 nucleotides are TGTGCCAGCAGCTTAACTAGTACATTAACAGATACGCAGTATTTT. Its translation: CASSLTSTLTDTQYF. Complete variable domain (other parts from reference TRBV7-6 and TRBJ2-3): GAGVSQSPRYKVTKRGQDVALRCDPISGHVSLYWYRQALGQGPEFLTYFNYEAQQDKSGLPNDRFSAERPEGSISTLTIQRTEQRDSAMYRCASSLTSTLTDTQYFGPGTRLTVL.

The J gene is TRBJ2-7, the V gene TRBV28; unclear D gene. V was clipped by 2 bases and J by 5 bases, with 7 bases between them. CDR1 is MDHEN and CDR2 is SYDVKM in the germline V gene. CDR3 length: 12 amino acids. CDR3 sequence reads: CASSLPVHEQYF. The CDR3, as DNA: TGTGCCAGCAGTTTACCAGTCCACGAGCAGTACTTC.

The chain links TRBV13 to TRBJ2-7; 7 nucleotides align to TRBD1. From germline, CDR1 is PRHDT and CDR2 FYEKMQ (reference sequence). The CDR3 length is 15 residues. V gave up 3 bases and J gave up 0 bases; unmatched junction bases: 5. The CDR3 sequence is CASSLDRLSSYEQYF. Here the CDR3 DNA reads TGTGCCAGCAGCTTGGACAGGCTGAGCTCCTACGAGCAGTACTTC.

The J gene is TRBJ2-1, the V gene TRBV2; 11 bases are a match to TRBD1. The CDR3 sequence is 15 residues long. V shed 4 bases, J shed 4 bases, and the junction held 3 bases outside the gene matches. Germline CDR1 SNHLY, CDR2 FYNNEI. The CDR3 nucleotides are TGTGCCAGCAGTGTCCGGGACAGGGGGTACAATGAGCAGTTCTTC. Translated, it gives CASSVRDRGYNEQFF. The full variable domain, completed using reference TRBV2 and TRBJ2-1, is EPEVTQTPSHQVTQMGQEVILRCVPISNHLYFYWYRQILGQKVEFLVSFYNNEISEKSEIFDDQFSVERPDGSNFTLKIRSTKLEDSAMYFCASSVRDRGYNEQFFGPGTRLTVL.

The chain links TRBV7-2 to TRBJ2-7; the D gene is possibly TRBD1 (6 bases). Germline V gene lookup returns CDR1 SGHTA and CDR2 FQGNSA. Trimming removed 5 bases at V and 6 bases at J, with 14 bases between. CDR3 length: 13 amino acids. The CDR3 spells CASSVKTGFEQYF. CDR3 DNA: TGTGCCAGCAGCGTAAAGACAGGATTCGAGCAGTACTTC.

The chain joins TRBV11-3 to TRBJ1-5; 9 positions agree with TRBD1. In germline, CDR1 is SGHNT, CDR2 YENEEA. The CDR3 is made up of 15 amino acids. V lost 1 base, J lost 3 bases, and 1 base stayed unmatched. The DNA of the CDR3 is TGTGCCAGCAGCTTAGGGACAGGGGACAATCAGCCCCAGCATTTT. This encodes CASSLGTGDNQPQHF.

V is TRBV5-1 and J is TRBJ2-7; possible D gene TRBD2, 7 bases. The germline CDR1 and CDR2 sequences are SGHRS and YFSETQ. V was shortened by 0 bases and J by 3 bases, with 28 bases between the two germline ends. This CDR3 contains 20 residues. Here the CDR3 DNA reads TGCGCCAGCAGCTTGGCTCGGGGGGCCCAACCCTTAGGAAACCTCTACGAGCAGTACTTC. Protein: CASSLARGAQPLGNLYEQYF. Full variable domain (outside the CDR3, taken from reference TRBV5-1 and TRBJ2-7): KAGVTQTPRYLIKTRGQQVTLSCSPISGHRSVSWYQQTPGQGLQFLFEYFSETQRNKGNFPGRFSGRQFSNSRSEMNVSTLELGDSALYLCASSLARGAQPLGNLYEQYFGPGTRLTVT.

This sequence joins TRBV5-1 and TRBJ1-2, with D possibly TRBD1 on 6 matching bases. The V gene's germline CDR1 is SGHRS and CDR2 YFSETQ. The CDR3 covers 14 residues. V lost 4 bases to trimming and J lost 8 bases, with 18 bases between them. Here the CDR3 DNA reads TGCGCCAGCAGCCCTGGACGGGGGGCGGTCGGCTACACCTTC. Residues: CASSPGRGAVGYTF.

V is TRBV10-3 and J is TRBJ2-7; D uncertain. Germline CDR1 is ENHRY and CDR2 is SYGVKD. The CDR3 consists of 13 residues. V was clipped by 0 bases and J by 5 bases, with 8 bases between them. The CDR3 spells CAISESVQDEQYF. CDR3 nucleotides: TGTGCCATCAGTGAGTCGGTGCAGGACGAGCAGTACTTC.

The V gene is TRBV7-8, the J gene TRBJ2-3; 10 bases agree with TRBD2. CDR3 length equals 16 residues. The V gene end was trimmed by 5 bases and the J gene end by 5 bases; junction bases not matched to a gene: 10. The V gene's germline CDR1 is SGHVS and CDR2 FQNEAQ. The CDR3 loop is CASSPALAGAGDTQYF. The CDR3 bases are TGTGCCAGCAGCCCCGCCCTAGCGGGAGCCGGAGATACGCAGTATTTT.